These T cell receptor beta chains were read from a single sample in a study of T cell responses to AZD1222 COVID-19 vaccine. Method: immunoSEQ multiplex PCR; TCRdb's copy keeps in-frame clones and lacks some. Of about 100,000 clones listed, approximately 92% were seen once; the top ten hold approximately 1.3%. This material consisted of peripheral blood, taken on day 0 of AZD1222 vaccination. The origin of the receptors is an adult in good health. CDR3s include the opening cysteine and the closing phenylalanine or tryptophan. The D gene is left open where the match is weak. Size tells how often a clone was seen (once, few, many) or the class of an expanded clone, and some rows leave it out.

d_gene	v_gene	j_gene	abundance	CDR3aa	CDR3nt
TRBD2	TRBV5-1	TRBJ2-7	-	CASSLDGSGRNYEQYF	TGCGCCAGCAGCTTGGATGGTAGCGGGAGGAACTACGAGCAGTACTTC
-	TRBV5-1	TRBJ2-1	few	CASSLGWGRNYNEQFF	TGCGCCAGCAGCTTGGGATGGGGGAGGAACTACAATGAGCAGTTCTTC
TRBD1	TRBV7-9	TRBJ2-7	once	CASRKPGTGGDDEQYF	TGTGCCAGCAGAAAACCTGGGACAGGGGGCGACGACGAGCAGTACTTC
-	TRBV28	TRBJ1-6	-	CASNTGRTSPLHF	TGTGCCAGCAACACGGGACGGACCTCACCCCTCCACTTT
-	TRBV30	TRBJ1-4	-	CAWARGTTNEKLFF	TGTGCCTGGGCCCGGGGGACAACTAATGAAAAACTGTTTTTT
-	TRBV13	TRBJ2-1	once	CASSTMDEQFF	TGTGCCAGCAGCACTATGGATGAGCAGTTCTTC
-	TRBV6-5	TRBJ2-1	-	CASSYVGTNSYNEQFF	TGTGCCAGCAGTTACGTGGGGACAAACTCCTACAATGAGCAGTTCTTC
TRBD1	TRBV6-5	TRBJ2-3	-	CARFGQGLTDTQYF	TGTGCCAGATTTGGACAGGGTTTAACAGATACGCAGTATTTT
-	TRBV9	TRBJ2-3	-	CASSSKRRDTDTQYF	TGTGCCAGCAGCTCGAAGCGGAGGGACACAGATACGCAGTATTTT
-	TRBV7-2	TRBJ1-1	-	CASRIQGNAEAFF	TGTGCCAGCAGGATCCAGGGTAACGCTGAAGCTTTCTTT
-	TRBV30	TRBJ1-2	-	CAWRAGPGNGYTF	TGTGCCTGGAGGGCAGGGCCCGGGAATGGCTACACCTTC
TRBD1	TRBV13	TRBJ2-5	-	CASSLGDRGGETQYF	TGTGCCAGCAGCTTAGGGGACAGGGGGGGAGAGACCCAGTACTTC
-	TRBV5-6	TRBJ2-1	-	CASSIPTTLNEQFF	TGTGCCAGCAGCATCCCGACTACTCTCAATGAGCAGTTCTTC
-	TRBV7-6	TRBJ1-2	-	CASSLNSHYGYTF	TGTGCCAGCAGCTTAAATAGTCACTATGGCTACACCTTC
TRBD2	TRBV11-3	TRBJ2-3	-	CASSPGGGNTDTQYF	TGTGCCAGCAGCCCGGGAGGCGGAAACACAGATACGCAGTATTTT
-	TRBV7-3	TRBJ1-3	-	CASSLGAGNTIYF	TGTGCCAGCAGCTTAGGGGCTGGAAACACCATATATTTT
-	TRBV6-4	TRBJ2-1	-	CASSVVAEYNEQFF	TGTGCCAGCAGTGTCGTGGCGGAGTACAATGAGCAGTTCTTC
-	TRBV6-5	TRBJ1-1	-	CASRRGGNTEAFF	TGTGCCAGCAGGAGGGGCGGGAACACTGAAGCTTTCTTT
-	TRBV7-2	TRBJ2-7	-	CASSLYDYYEQYF	TGTGCCAGCAGCTTATACGACTATTACGAGCAGTACTTC
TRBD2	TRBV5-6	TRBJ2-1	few	CASSGGLAGKQFF	TGTGCCAGCAGCGGGGGACTAGCGGGAAAACAGTTCTTC
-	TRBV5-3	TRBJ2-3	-	CARSRTGMDTQYF	TGTGCCAGAAGCCGTACAGGGATGGATACGCAGTATTTT
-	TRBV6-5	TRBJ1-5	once	CASSSFSRREGQPQHF	TGTGCCAGCAGTTCTTTTAGCCGCAGGGAGGGTCAGCCCCAGCATTTT
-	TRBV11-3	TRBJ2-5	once	CASSLEPSRETQYF	TGTGCCAGCAGCTTAGAACCCTCCCGAGAGACCCAGTACTTC
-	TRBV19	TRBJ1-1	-	CASSIVNANTEAFF	TGTGCCAGTAGTATAGTTAATGCGAACACTGAAGCTTTCTTT
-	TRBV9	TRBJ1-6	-	CASSVGWGGGAYNSPLHF	TGTGCCAGCAGCGTAGGGTGGGGAGGCGGCGCCTATAATTCACCCCTCCACTTT
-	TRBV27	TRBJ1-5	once	CASSTGRPNQPQHF	TGTGCCAGCAGCACCGGTAGACCCAATCAGCCCCAGCATTTT
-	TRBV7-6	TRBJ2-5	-	CASSRSMRQETQYF	TGTGCCAGCAGCCGCAGCATGAGACAAGAGACCCAGTACTTC
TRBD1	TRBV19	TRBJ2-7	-	CASSPRQGSPYLNSYEQYF	TGTGCCAGTAGTCCGCGACAGGGCTCCCCATATCTAAACTCCTACGAGCAGTACTTC
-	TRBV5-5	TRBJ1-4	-	CASSLVQGQTNEKLFF	TGTGCCAGCAGCTTGGTCCAGGGTCAGACTAATGAAAAACTGTTTTTT
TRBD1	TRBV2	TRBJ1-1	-	CASSETGTGGYEAFF	TGTGCCAGCAGTGAAACAGGGACAGGGGGCTATGAAGCTTTCTTT
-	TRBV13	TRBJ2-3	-	CASSPLGTSTDTQYF	TGTGCCAGCAGCCCTCTTGGGACTTCCACAGATACGCAGTATTTT
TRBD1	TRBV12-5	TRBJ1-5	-	CASGLTGDSNQPQHF	TGTGCTAGTGGTTTAACAGGGGACAGCAATCAGCCCCAGCATTTT
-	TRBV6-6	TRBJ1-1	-	CASRVQPNAEAFF	TGTGCCAGCAGGGTGCAGCCAAACGCTGAAGCTTTCTTT
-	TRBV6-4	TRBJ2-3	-	CASSPELTSSSTQYF	TGTGCCAGCAGCCCCGAACTCACTAGTTCAAGTACGCAGTATTTT
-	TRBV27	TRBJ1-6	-	CASSDPQLVYNSPLHF	TGTGCCAGCAGTGATCCCCAGCTGGTTTATAATTCACCCCTCCACTTT
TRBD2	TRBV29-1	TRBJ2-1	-	CSVEERSLAWFHEQFF	TGCAGCGTTGAAGAGAGGTCACTAGCGTGGTTTCATGAGCAGTTCTTC
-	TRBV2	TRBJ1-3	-	CASSPWAASGNTIYF	TGTGCCAGCAGCCCCTGGGCTGCTTCTGGAAACACCATATATTTT
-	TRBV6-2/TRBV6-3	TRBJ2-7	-	CASSYSQITYEQYF	TGTGCCAGCAGTTACTCCCAGATCACCTACGAGCAGTACTTC
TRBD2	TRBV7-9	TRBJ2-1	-	CASSSPLAGGYNEQFF	TGTGCCAGCAGCTCTCCACTAGCGGGAGGGTACAATGAGCAGTTCTTC
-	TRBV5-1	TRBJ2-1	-	CASSSGDSSSYNEQFF	TGCGCCAGCAGCTCGGGGGACAGCAGCTCCTACAATGAGCAGTTCTTC
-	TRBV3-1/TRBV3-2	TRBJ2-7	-	CASSQTRDRQAYEQYF	TGTGCCAGCAGCCAAACCCGGGACCGTCAAGCCTACGAGCAGTACTTC